Each of the 27 T cell receptor beta chains below was sequenced from the same sample in a study of CDR3 diversity in severe acne. TCRdb recomputed calls from the PCR reads with MiXCR, one row per CDR3 protein. Of about 85,000 distinct CDR3 sequences in the sample, 45% to 55% were seen once. The specimen was blood. The receptors shown here come from a male donor in good health, serving as a control.

The count of this clonotype is one. V gene TRBV20-1 combines with J gene TRBJ1-1, with no clear D. V was pared by 0 bases and J by 0 bases, with 11 bases between. The CDR3 length is 15 residues. CDR1 and CDR2 (germline): DFQATT, SNEGSKA (reference sequence). The CDR3 spells CSARDSRQLNTEAFF. The CDR3 nucleotides read TGCAGTGCTAGAGATTCGAGACAACTGAACACTGAAGCTTTCTTT.

This clonotype appeared a few times. The CDR3, as DNA: TGTGCCAGCAGCGTATCTAGCGGGACCACCGGGGAGCTGTTTTTT. Translation: CASSVSSGTTGELFF. The chain recombines TRBV9 with TRBJ2-2; TRBD2 matches at 9 bases. Germline assignment: CDR1 SGDLS and CDR2 YYNGEE. CDR3 size: 15 residues. Trimming at V came to 1 base and at J to 4 bases, leaving 2 bases not matched to a gene.

This clonotype has at least ten counts. The chain is built from TRBV19 and TRBJ2-7, with D perhaps matching TRBD2 (5 bases). The ends were cut back, 3 bases at V and 7 bases at J, with 10 bases in the middle. Germline-derived CDR1 and CDR2 are LNHDA and SQIVND (reference sequence). The CDR3 runs 12 residues. CDR3 nucleotide sequence: TGTGCCAGTAGTATTGGGTTAGCGGAGCAGTACTTC. Translation gives CASSIGLAEQYF. The variable domain in full, with the rest retrieved from reference TRBV19 and TRBJ2-7, is DGGITQSPKYLFRKEGQNVTLSCEQNLNHDAMYWYRQDPGQGLRLIYYSQIVNDFQKGDIAEGYSVSREKKESFPLTVTSAQKNPTAFYLCASSIGLAEQYFGPGTRLTVT.

This clonotype is judged medium-sized. The genes are TRBV9 and TRBJ2-3; D is perhaps TRBD1 or TRBD2 (5 bases each). The germline CDR1 and CDR2 sequences are SGDLS and YYNGEE. Trimming left V 3 bases short and J 2 bases short, with 10 bases between. The CDR3 covers 14 residues. DNA of the CDR3: TGTGCCAGCAGCGCCAGGGACGCCACAGATACGCAGTATTTT. Its protein product is CASSARDATDTQYF.

This clonotype was counted at least ten times. The chain recombines TRBV4-2 with TRBJ2-1; tentative D call: TRBD2 (5 bases). CDR3 length equals 16 residues. The germline V gene encodes CDR1 LGHNA and CDR2 YNFKEQ. V was shortened by 0 bases and J by 0 bases, with 9 bases between the two germline ends. CDR3 region: CASSQELEFSYNEQFF. DNA of the CDR3: TGTGCCAGCAGCCAAGAACTAGAATTCTCCTACAATGAGCAGTTCTTC.

The chain is built from TRBV12-3 or TRBV12-4 and TRBJ2-5; D possibly corresponds to TRBD2 (6 bases). The CDR3 has 15 amino acids. V dropped 1 base and J dropped 5 bases, with 14 bases sitting between them. This CDR3 is CASSLVGGGIETQYF. The CDR3 nucleotides read TGTGCCAGCAGTTTAGTGGGGGGAGGAATCGAGACCCAGTACTTC.

This clonotype has a handful of counts. This chain links TRBV19 with TRBJ2-7; D not certain. Deletions cut 7 bases from V and 3 bases from J, with 13 bases between. The CDR3 length is 13 residues. CDR1 is LNHDA, CDR2 SQIVND, per germline (reference sequence). CDR3 residues: CASTPKGRYEQYF. In DNA, the CDR3 is TGTGCCAGTACCCCGAAGGGCCGCTACGAGCAGTACTTC.

The genes are TRBV24-1 and TRBJ2-1, with 8 positions matching TRBD1. The ends lost 3 bases at V and 6 bases at J; junction bases unmatched: 6. Germline V gene sequence: CDR1 KGHDR, CDR2 SFDVKD. The CDR3 is made up of 15 amino acids. The CDR3 is CATSDRQGYSNEQFF. DNA for the CDR3: TGTGCCACCAGTGATCGACAGGGGTACAGCAATGAGCAGTTCTTC.

The rearrangement links TRBV5-1 to TRBJ1-6, with TRBD1 matching 8 bases. Looked up from germline, CDR1 is SGHRS and CDR2 is YFSETQ. V shed 4 bases, J shed 10 bases, and the junction held 10 bases outside the gene matches. CDR3 size: 15 residues. In DNA form, the CDR3 reads TGCGCCAGCAGCGACCGACAGGGGAAGGGGTCACCCCTCCACTTT. Protein sequence: CASSDRQGKGSPLHF.

Concerning this clonotype itself: At one boundary the junction diverges from the germline segment, which might be a read error. CDR3 nucleotide sequence: TGTGCCATCAGTGAGCCGTTTGGGGAGGTCTACGTGCAGTACTTC. Protein sequence: CAISEPFGEVYVQYF. The J gene is TRBJ2-7, the V gene TRBV10-3, with D perhaps matching TRBD2 (6 bases). This CDR3 is built from 15 residues. Germline CDR1 and CDR2: ENHRY and SYGVKD.

The chain carries TRBV7-9 and TRBJ1-1; D uncertain. The CDR3 consists of 13 residues. Germline V gene lookup returns CDR1 SEHNR and CDR2 FQNEAQ (reference sequence). Trimming cost V 5 bases and J 5 bases, with 12 bases left between them. CDR3 region: CASSPLGVTEAFF. CDR3 nucleotide sequence: TGTGCCAGCAGCCCCCTCGGGGTGACTGAAGCTTTCTTT.

This clonotype was observed many times. This rearrangement joins TRBV4-1 to TRBJ1-1, with D unresolved. Trimming took 1 base from V and 0 from J, leaving 6 bases between them. Germline-derived CDR1 and CDR2 are MGHRA and YSYEKL. The CDR3 has 14 residues. CDR3: CASSQGGMNTEAFF. CDR3 bases: TGCGCCAGCAGCCAAGGAGGCATGAACACTGAAGCTTTCTTT.

This clonotype was detected ten times or more. The gene calls are TRBV25-1 and TRBJ1-4, with 10 bases lining up with TRBD1. V lost 1 base and J lost 8; bases outside the gene matches: 4. The CDR3 extends over 15 amino acids. From germline, CDR1 is MGHDK and CDR2 SYGVNS. Written as DNA, the CDR3 is TGTGCCAGCAGTGAATGGGACAGGGGAGGGGAAAAACTGTTTTTT. This gives the protein CASSEWDRGGEKLFF.

This clonotype was detected once. The chain combines TRBV19 with TRBJ2-2; D gene uncertain. V lost 2 bases and J 0 bases, leaving 7 bases between the germline ends. The CDR3 runs 15 residues. Germline V gene lookup returns CDR1 LNHDA and CDR2 SQIVND (reference sequence). CDR3 nucleotides: TGTGCCAGTAGTATATCAGGACCGAACACCGGGGAGCTGTTTTTT. Translating it yields CASSISGPNTGELFF.

V gene TRBV12-3 or TRBV12-4 combines with J gene TRBJ2-5; TRBD1 is a possible D gene (5 bases). The CDR3 runs to 12 residues. V lost 6 bases and J lost 3, with 8 bases in between. The DNA of the CDR3 is TGTGCCAGCAGCTACAGGAAAGAGACCCAGTACTTC. Protein sequence: CASSYRKETQYF.

This chain connects TRBV4-3 to TRBJ1-4; perhaps TRBD1 as D (6 bases). The V gene's germline CDR1 is LGHNA and CDR2 YSLEER. Trimming took off 3 bases at V and 0 bases at J, with 11 bases between the two ends. This CDR3 has 16 residues. In nucleotides, the CDR3 is TGCGCCAGCAGCCAGGGCAGGACAGCAACTAATGAAAAACTGTTTTTT. Protein product: CASSQGRTATNEKLFF.

In the case of this clonotype: A much larger clone lies one base from this, so it may be a read error. The CDR3 nucleotides are TGTGCCAGCACTTTTGGGAACACCGGGGAGCTGTCTTTT. Residues: CASTFGNTGELSF. The genes are TRBV9 and TRBJ2-2; weak D call: TRBD2 (5 bases). Germline CDR1 and CDR2: SGDLS and YYNGEE. This CDR3 has 13 amino acids.

This clonotype was recorded at least ten times. This rearrangement joins TRBV24-1 to TRBJ1-1; D is perhaps TRBD1 (6 bases). Germline V gives CDR1 KGHDR, CDR2 SFDVKD. The CDR3 runs 14 residues. V lost 3 bases, J lost 0 bases, and 7 bases lay in between. The CDR3 protein is CATSDGQLNTEAFF. CDR3 nucleotides: TGTGCCACCAGTGATGGACAGCTGAACACTGAAGCTTTCTTT.

The table lists this clonotype with many counts. V gene TRBV9 combines with J gene TRBJ1-2; weak D call: TRBD1 (5 bases). The germline gives CDR1 SGDLS, CDR2 YYNGEE. The ends were cut back, 3 bases at V and 8 bases at J, with 17 bases in the middle. The CDR3 sequence is 14 residues long. CDR3 DNA: TGTGCCAGCAGCGAGTCCTCTGGGGCCTGGGGCTACACCTTC. It yields the protein CASSESSGAWGYTF.

V usage is TRBV6-1 and J usage is TRBJ2-5, with a weak D call TRBD1 (5 bases). With 3 bases removed from V and 7 bases from J, the gap between germline ends came to 15 bases. From germline, CDR1 is MNHNS and CDR2 SASEGT. The CDR3 runs 14 residues. CDR3 protein: CASSDTAGSGTQYF. The CDR3, as DNA: TGTGCCAGCAGTGATACGGCAGGGTCTGGGACCCAGTACTTC.

Turning to this clonotype: This sequence may be a read error, since a much larger clone differs from it by one base. Because the CDR3 is missing its conserved closing phenylalanine or tryptophan, this is likely a read error. The rearrangement uses TRBV29-1 and TRBJ2-7; 7 nucleotides agree with TRBD1. Germline V gene lookup returns CDR1 SQVTM and CDR2 ANQGSEA. Trimming removed 4 bases from V and 3 bases from J; junction bases left unmatched: 3. This CDR3 comprises 12 residues. This chain's CDR3 is CSVGDRFYEQYL. The CDR3 coding sequence is TGCAGCGTTGGGGACAGATTCTACGAGCAGTACCTC.

The V call is TRBV19, the J call TRBJ2-7; possible D gene TRBD1, 6 bases. V gave up 6 bases and J gave up 2 bases, with 14 bases separating them. This CDR3 spans 14 amino acids. Germline V gene lookup returns CDR1 LNHDA and CDR2 SQIVND (reference sequence). In DNA, the CDR3 is TGTGCCAGTAGCCTCCGGGACAAAACCTACGAGCAGTACTTC. This translates into CASSLRDKTYEQYF. Full variable domain (missing parts from reference TRBV19 and TRBJ2-7): DGGITQSPKYLFRKEGQNVTLSCEQNLNHDAMYWYRQDPGQGLRLIYYSQIVNDFQKGDIAEGYSVSREKKESFPLTVTSAQKNPTAFYLCASSLRDKTYEQYFGPGTRLTVT.

In this sample, this clonotype turned up many times. V usage is TRBV7-9 and J usage is TRBJ2-5; D unclear. The CDR3 runs to 14 residues. CDR1 and CDR2 (germline): SEHNR, FQNEAQ (reference sequence). V was clipped by 5 bases and J by 4 bases, with 14 bases between them. The CDR3 DNA follows: TGTGCCAGCAGCCCCTCCACCGCGGTAGAGACCCAGTACTTC. Translated: CASSPSTAVETQYF.

J is TRBJ2-7 and V is TRBV9; TRBD1 agrees at 8 bases. J gave up 9 bases and V 0 bases, and 11 bases lay outside the gene matches. This CDR3 spans 15 amino acids. In germline, CDR1 is SGDLS, CDR2 YYNGEE. The CDR3 DNA reads TGTGCCAGCAGCGTAGCCCACCTGACAGGGGAATGGCAGTACTTC. As protein: CASSVAHLTGEWQYF.

This clonotype was detected many times. The chain carries TRBV30 and TRBJ1-5; D ambiguous. Trimming took off 1 base at V and 0 bases at J, with 10 bases between the two ends. Per the germline V gene, CDR1 is GTSNPN and CDR2 is SVGIG (reference sequence). The CDR3 spans 15 residues. Written as DNA, the CDR3 is TGTGCCTGGAGTGGGGGTAGTAATAGCAATCAGCCCCAGCATTTT. Translated, it gives CAWSGGSNSNQPQHF.

Concerning this clonotype: The junction and the germline gene differ at one end; a read error may be behind it. V usage is TRBV2 and J usage is TRBJ1-5, with TRBD1 identical over 8 bases. Germline V gene data show CDR1 as SNHLY and CDR2 as FYNNEI. This CDR3 has 16 residues. CDR3 nucleotide sequence: TGCGCCAGCAGCCGCCAAGGACAGGGTGATGATCAGCCCCAGCATTTT. It codes for CASSRQGQGDDQPQHF.

This clonotype was detected many times. The CDR3 reads CASSLGGDYGYTF. The DNA of the CDR3 is TGTGCCAGCAGCTTGGGGGGTGACTATGGCTACACCTTC. The V gene is TRBV5-8, the J gene TRBJ1-2; D uncertain. The germline V gene has CDR1 SGHTS and CDR2 YDEGEE. This CDR3 spans 13 amino acids. V was clipped by 0 bases and J by 3 bases, with 6 bases between them.